A single sample is the source of the 9 T cell receptor beta chains below, sequenced in a study of T cells after yellow fever vaccination. TCRdb analysed the 5' RACE reads with MiXCR anew, one entry per CDR3 protein. The data contain about 340,000 distinct CDR3 sequences, roughly 4.3% of them singletons. This material consisted of PBMCs, taken 5 days after the yellow fever booster vaccination. Every receptor here comes from a man between 18 and 29 years old who received the YFV17D yellow fever vaccine.

The chain combines TRBV3-1 with TRBJ2-1, with D perhaps matching TRBD1 or TRBD2 (5 bases each). The CDR3 has 17 residues. The germline V and J ends were trimmed by 4 bases and 0 bases, with 16 bases remaining between them. Germline V CDR1 and CDR2: LGHDT, YNNKEL (reference sequence). The CDR3 is CASSLLGASGSYNEQFF. In DNA form, the CDR3 reads TGTGCCAGCAGCCTCCTCGGGGCCTCCGGCTCCTACAATGAGCAGTTCTTC.

At least ten counts were recorded for this clonotype. This sequence joins TRBV5-1 and TRBJ1-3; no definite D call. Germline V gene data show CDR1 as SGHRS and CDR2 as YFSETQ. The CDR3 consists of 16 residues. Trimming removed 2 bases at V and 2 bases at J, with 14 bases between. This CDR3 reads CASSLWGSETGNTIYF. The DNA for the CDR3 is TGCGCCAGCAGCTTATGGGGTTCGGAAACTGGAAACACCATATATTTT.

This clonotype was seen a few times. CDR3 residues: CASSTTGAYTGELFF. CDR3 sequence (DNA): TGTGCCAGCAGCACGACAGGGGCTTACACCGGGGAGCTGTTTTTT. The chain joins TRBV5-8 to TRBJ2-2, with 8 bases that match TRBD1. This CDR3 has 15 residues. CDR1 SGHTS and CDR2 YDEGEE come from the germline V gene. V lost 4 bases, J lost 3 bases, and 5 bases stayed unmatched.

This clonotype was observed many times. The J gene is TRBJ2-7, the V gene TRBV2, with 7 bases that match TRBD1. V shed 0 bases, J shed 6 bases, and the junction held 2 bases outside the gene matches. Germline assignment: CDR1 SNHLY and CDR2 FYNNEI. This CDR3 is built from 13 residues. CDR3 bases: TGTGCCAGCAGTGAAGCGTCAGGGGGCGAGCAGTACGTC. Its protein is CASSEASGGEQYV.

This clonotype was recorded at least ten times. The chain has TRBV3-1 and TRBJ1-5; 11 bases line up with TRBD1. The CDR3 totals 14 residues. Trimming cost V 4 bases and J 6 bases; bases outside gene matches: 2. Germline CDR1 is LGHDT and CDR2 is YNNKEL (reference sequence). CDR3 in amino acids: CASSRDRGAQPQHF. CDR3 bases: TGTGCCAGCAGCCGGGACAGGGGGGCTCAGCCCCAGCATTTT.

This clonotype has at least ten counts. V is TRBV7-8 and J is TRBJ2-2; 8 positions match TRBD1. V lost 7 bases, J lost 1 base, and 8 bases stayed unmatched. Germline lookup yields CDR1 SGHVS and CDR2 FQNEAQ. The CDR3 runs to 16 residues. The CDR3 reads CASTHYGTGNTGELFF. As DNA, the CDR3 is TGTGCCAGCACACACTACGGGACAGGGAACACCGGGGAGCTGTTTTTT. Together with reference TRBV7-8 and TRBJ2-2, the CDR3 gives the full variable domain: GAGVSQSPRYKVAKRGQDVALRCDPISGHVSLFWYQQALGQGPEFLTYFQNEAQLDKSGLPSDRFFAERPEGSVSTLKIQRTQQEDSAVYLCASTHYGTGNTGELFFGEGSRLTVL.

A few counts support this clonotype. This sequence joins TRBV29-1 and TRBJ1-5; no firm D call. Per the germline V gene, CDR1 is SQVTM and CDR2 is ANQGSEA. This CDR3 has 12 amino acids. The V and J ends lost 4 bases and 7 bases respectively, with 11 bases between them. The CDR3 sequence: CSVGGASQPQHF. CDR3 DNA: TGCAGCGTTGGCGGCGCCAGCCAGCCCCAGCATTTT.

There are many counts of this clonotype. The V call is TRBV10-3, the J call TRBJ1-1; D remains ambiguous. Germline CDR1 reads ENHRY; CDR2 reads SYGVKD. V was cut by 7 bases and J by 3 bases, with 12 bases left in between. This CDR3 spans 13 amino acids. The CDR3 reads CAIMETRDTEAFF. The CDR3 nucleotides are TGTGCCATCATGGAGACCCGCGACACTGAAGCTTTCTTT.

In this sample, this clonotype turned up a few times. The rearrangement joins TRBV25-1 to TRBJ2-6; TRBD2 might be the D (6 bases). Germline CDR1 reads MGHDK; CDR2 reads SYGVNS. This CDR3 comprises 15 residues. The germline V and J ends were trimmed by 5 bases and 2 bases, with 10 bases remaining between them. The CDR3 DNA reads as TGTGCCAGCAGTCACCCGGGGGCTGGGGCCAACGTCCTGACTTTC. It encodes CASSHPGAGANVLTF.